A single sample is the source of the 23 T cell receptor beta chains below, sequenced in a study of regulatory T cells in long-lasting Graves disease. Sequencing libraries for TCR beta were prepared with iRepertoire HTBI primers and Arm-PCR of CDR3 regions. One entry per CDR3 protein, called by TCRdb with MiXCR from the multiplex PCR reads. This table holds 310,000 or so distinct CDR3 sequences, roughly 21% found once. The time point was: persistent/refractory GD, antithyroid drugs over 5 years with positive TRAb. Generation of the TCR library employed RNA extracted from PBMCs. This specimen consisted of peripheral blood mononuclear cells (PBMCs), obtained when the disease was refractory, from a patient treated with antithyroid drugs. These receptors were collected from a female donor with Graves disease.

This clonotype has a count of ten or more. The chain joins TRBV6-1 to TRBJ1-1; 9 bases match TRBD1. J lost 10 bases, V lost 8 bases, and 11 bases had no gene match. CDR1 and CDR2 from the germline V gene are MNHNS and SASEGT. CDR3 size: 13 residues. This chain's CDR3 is CASYKSGTGRAFF. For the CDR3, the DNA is TGTGCCAGCTACAAGTCCGGGACAGGGAGAGCTTTCTTT.

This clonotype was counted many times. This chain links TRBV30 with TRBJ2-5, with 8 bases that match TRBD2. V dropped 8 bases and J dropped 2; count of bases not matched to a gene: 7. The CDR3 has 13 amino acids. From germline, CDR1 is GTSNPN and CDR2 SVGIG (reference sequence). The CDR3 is CATTGTRQETQYF. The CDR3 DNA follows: TGTGCCACCACCGGGACTAGGCAAGAGACCCAGTACTTC.

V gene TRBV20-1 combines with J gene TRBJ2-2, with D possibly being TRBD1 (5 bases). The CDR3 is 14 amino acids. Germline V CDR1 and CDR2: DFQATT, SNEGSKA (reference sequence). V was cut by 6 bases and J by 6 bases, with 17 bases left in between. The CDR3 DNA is TGCAGTGCATCGACCAGGGTTATAGCCGGGGAGCTGTTTTTT. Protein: CSASTRVIAGELFF.

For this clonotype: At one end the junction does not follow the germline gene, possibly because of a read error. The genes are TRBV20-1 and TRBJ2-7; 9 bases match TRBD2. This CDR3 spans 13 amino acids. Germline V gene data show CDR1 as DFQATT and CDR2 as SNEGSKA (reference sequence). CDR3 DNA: TGCAGTGGTAGGCGGGGGGGTTCCTCCGAGCAGTACTTC. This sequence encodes CSGRRGGSSEQYF.

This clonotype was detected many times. The CDR3 DNA sequence: TGCAGTGCTATGGGGACAGCGGGCATGCCTCGTCAAAAACTGTTTTTT. Its translation is CSAMGTAGMPRQKLFF. V gene TRBV20-1 combines with J gene TRBJ1-4; 7 bases are a match to TRBD1. CDR3 length: 16 amino acids. The germline V gene encodes CDR1 DFQATT and CDR2 SNEGSKA (reference sequence). With 4 bases clipped from V and 9 bases from J, the junction kept 17 bases outside the gene matches.

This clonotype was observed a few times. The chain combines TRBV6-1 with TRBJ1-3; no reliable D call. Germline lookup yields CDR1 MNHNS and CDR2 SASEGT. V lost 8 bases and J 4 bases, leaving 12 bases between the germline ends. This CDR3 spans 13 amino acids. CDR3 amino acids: CASYSSRGNTIYF. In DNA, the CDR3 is TGTGCCAGCTATTCTTCCCGAGGAAACACCATATATTTT.

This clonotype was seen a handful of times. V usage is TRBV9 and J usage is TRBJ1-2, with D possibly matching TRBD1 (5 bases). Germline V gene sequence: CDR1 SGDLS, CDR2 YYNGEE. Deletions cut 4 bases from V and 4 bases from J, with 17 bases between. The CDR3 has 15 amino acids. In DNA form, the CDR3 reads TGTGCCAGCAGCCTTGACCCCGGGGCCACCTATGGCTACACCTTC. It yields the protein CASSLDPGATYGYTF.

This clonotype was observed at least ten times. CDR3 coding DNA: TGCAGCGTTGAGGTGCCCGGCACGAACACTGAAGCTTTCTTT. This sequence encodes CSVEVPGTNTEAFF. The chain links TRBV29-1 to TRBJ1-1, with no clear D. Germline lookup yields CDR1 SQVTM and CDR2 ANQGSEA. V gave up 3 bases and J gave up 1 base, with 12 bases separating them. The CDR3 is made up of 14 amino acids.

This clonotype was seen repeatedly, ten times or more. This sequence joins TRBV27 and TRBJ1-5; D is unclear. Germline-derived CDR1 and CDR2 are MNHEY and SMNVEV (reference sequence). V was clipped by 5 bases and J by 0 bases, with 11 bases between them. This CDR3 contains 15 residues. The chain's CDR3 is CASSPHVGSNQPQHF. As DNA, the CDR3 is TGTGCCAGCAGTCCACACGTCGGTAGCAATCAGCCCCAGCATTTT.

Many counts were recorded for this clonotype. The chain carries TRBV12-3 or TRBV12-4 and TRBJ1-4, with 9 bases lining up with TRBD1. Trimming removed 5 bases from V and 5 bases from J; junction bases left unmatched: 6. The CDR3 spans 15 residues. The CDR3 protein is CASSPWDRANEKLFF. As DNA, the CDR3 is TGTGCCAGCAGTCCCTGGGACAGGGCCAATGAAAAACTGTTTTTT.

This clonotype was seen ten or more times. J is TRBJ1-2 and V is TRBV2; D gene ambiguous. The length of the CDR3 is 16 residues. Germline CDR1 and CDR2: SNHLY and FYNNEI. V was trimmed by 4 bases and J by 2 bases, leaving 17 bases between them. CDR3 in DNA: TGTGCCAGCAGTGGTCCCAGACAAAATAGGAACTATGGCTACACCTTC. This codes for CASSGPRQNRNYGYTF.

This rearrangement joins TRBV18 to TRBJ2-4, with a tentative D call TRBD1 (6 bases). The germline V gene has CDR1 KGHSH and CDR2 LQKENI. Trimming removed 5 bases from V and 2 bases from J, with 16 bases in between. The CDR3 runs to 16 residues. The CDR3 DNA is TGTGCCAGCTCAGAGTACAGGGTGGGAACCAAAAACATTCAGTACTTC. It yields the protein CASSEYRVGTKNIQYF.

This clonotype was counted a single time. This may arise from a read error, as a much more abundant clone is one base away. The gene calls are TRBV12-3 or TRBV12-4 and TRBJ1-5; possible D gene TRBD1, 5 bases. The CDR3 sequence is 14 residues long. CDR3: CASSLGSMGQPRHF. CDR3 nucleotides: TGTGCCAGCAGTTTGGGGTCAATGGGGCAGCCCCGGCATTTT.

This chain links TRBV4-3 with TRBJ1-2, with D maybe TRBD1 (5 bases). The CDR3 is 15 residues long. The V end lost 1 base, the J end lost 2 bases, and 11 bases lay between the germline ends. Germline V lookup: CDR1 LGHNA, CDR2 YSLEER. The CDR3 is CASSQGGQANYGYTF. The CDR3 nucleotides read TGCGCCAGCAGCCAAGGCGGACAAGCAAACTATGGCTACACCTTC.

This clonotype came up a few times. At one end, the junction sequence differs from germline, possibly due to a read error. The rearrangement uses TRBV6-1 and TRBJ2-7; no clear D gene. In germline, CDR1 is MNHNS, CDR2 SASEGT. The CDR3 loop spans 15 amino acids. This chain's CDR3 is CASSESSISSYEQYF. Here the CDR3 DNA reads TGCGCCAGCAGTGAGAGCAGCATTAGCTCCTACGAGCAGTACTTC.

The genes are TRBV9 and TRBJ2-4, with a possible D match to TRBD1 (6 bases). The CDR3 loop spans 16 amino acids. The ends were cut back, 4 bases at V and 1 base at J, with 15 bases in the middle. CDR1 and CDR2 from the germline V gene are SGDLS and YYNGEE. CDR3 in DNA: TGTGCCAGCAGCCGAGGGCAGGGGTCGGCCAAAAACATTCAGTACTTC. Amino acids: CASSRGQGSAKNIQYF.

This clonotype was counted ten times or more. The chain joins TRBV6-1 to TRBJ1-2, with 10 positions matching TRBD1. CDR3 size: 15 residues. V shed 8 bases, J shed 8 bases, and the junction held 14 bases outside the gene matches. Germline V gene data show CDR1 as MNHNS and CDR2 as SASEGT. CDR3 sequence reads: CASRGPGQGSHGYTF. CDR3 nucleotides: TGTGCCAGCCGAGGACCGGGACAGGGGTCTCACGGCTACACCTTC.

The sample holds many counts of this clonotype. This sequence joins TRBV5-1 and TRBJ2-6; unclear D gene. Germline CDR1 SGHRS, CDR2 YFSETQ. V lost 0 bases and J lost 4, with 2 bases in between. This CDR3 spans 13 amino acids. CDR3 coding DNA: TGCGCCAGCAGCTTGGTCGGGGCCAACGTCCTGACTTTC. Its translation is CASSLVGANVLTF.

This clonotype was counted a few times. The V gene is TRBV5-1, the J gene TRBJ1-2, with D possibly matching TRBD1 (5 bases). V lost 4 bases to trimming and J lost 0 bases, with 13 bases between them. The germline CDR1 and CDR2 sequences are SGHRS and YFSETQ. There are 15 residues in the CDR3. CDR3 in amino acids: CASSGTDGANYGYTF. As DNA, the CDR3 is TGCGCCAGCAGCGGGACTGACGGAGCTAACTATGGCTACACCTTC.

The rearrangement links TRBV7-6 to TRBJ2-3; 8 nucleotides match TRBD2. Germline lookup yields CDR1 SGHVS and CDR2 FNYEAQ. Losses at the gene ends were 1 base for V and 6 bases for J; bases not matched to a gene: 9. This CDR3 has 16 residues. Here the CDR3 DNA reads TGTGCCAGCAGCTTAGGACCCGGGGGGGCCCCTGATACGCAGTATTTT. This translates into CASSLGPGGAPDTQYF.

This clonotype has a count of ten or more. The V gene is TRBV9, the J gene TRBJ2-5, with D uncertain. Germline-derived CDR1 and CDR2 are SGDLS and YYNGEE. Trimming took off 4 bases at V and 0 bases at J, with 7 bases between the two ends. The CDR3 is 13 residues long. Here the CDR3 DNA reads TGTGCCAGCAGCCCCCACTACCAAGAGACCCAGTACTTC. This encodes CASSPHYQETQYF.

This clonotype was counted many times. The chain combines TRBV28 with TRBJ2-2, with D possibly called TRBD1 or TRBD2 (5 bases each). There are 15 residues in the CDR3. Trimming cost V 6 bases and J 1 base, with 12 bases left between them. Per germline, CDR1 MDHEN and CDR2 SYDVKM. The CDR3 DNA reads TGTGCCAGCAGCTCGGGACGGCAGAACACCGGGGAGCTGTTTTTT. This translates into CASSSGRQNTGELFF.

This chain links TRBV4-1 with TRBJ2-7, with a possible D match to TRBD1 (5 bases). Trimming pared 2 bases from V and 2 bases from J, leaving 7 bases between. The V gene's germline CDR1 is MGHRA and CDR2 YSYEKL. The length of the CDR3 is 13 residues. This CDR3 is CASSQQGAYEQYF. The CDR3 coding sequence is TGCGCCAGCAGCCAACAGGGTGCCTACGAGCAGTACTTC.